This passage covers 27 T cell receptor beta chains from one sample sequenced in a study of chemoradiotherapy in HPV16-positive cancers. The data were produced by immunoSEQ multiplex PCR, yet TCRdb's version contains in-frame clones alone and is incomplete. The sample has 14,000 or so clones; 77% are singletons. Sampling was conducted from a patient who underwent chemoradiotherapy. These receptor sequences come from a human donor with HPV-associated anogenital cancer.

The rearrangement links TRBV4-3 to TRBJ1-2, with 7 bases fitting TRBD1. Germline V gene sequence: CDR1 LGHNA, CDR2 YSLEER. This CDR3 has 15 amino acids. V shed 0 bases, J shed 6 bases, and the junction held 7 bases outside the gene matches. In nucleotides, the CDR3 is TGCGCCAGCAGCCAAGATAACAGGGGAGCAGATGGCTACACCTTC. Translated, it gives CASSQDNRGADGYTF.

The table lists this clone with a few counts. The chain couples TRBV2 to TRBJ1-2, with D unclear. The V and J ends lost 0 bases and 8 bases respectively, with 16 bases between them. This CDR3 contains 15 residues. CDR1 and CDR2 (germline): SNHLY, FYNNEI. CDR3 in amino acids: CASSEALRGYGGYTF. The CDR3 region has the DNA TGTGCCAGCAGTGAAGCGCTTCGAGGATATGGAGGCTACACCTTC. The full variable domain, with the rest looked up from reference TRBV2 and TRBJ1-2, is EPEVTQTPSHQVTQMGQEVILRCVPISNHLYFYWYRQILGQKVEFLVSFYNNEISEKSEIFDDQFSVERPDGSNFTLKIRSTKLEDSAMYFCASSEALRGYGGYTFGSGTRLTVV.

The gene calls are TRBV4-3 and TRBJ1-2; 9 positions agree with TRBD1. From germline, CDR1 is LGHNA and CDR2 YSLEER. The CDR3 spans 13 residues. Trimming removed 8 bases from V and 8 bases from J; junction bases left unmatched: 9. The CDR3 bases are TGCGCCAGCCTTGGGGACAGGGCTCAAGGCTACACCTTC. Translating gives CASLGDRAQGYTF.

Regarding this clone: Other nucleotide sequences in the sample specify the same CDR3. The gene calls are TRBV19 and TRBJ1-3; no clear D gene. Trimming took 3 bases from V and 0 from J, leaving 6 bases between them. Per the germline V gene, CDR1 is LNHDA and CDR2 is SQIVND (reference sequence). The CDR3 consists of 14 residues. In DNA form, the CDR3 reads TGTGCCAGTAGTATTACGGGCTCTGGAAACACCATATATTTT. This gives the protein CASSITGSGNTIYF.

The chain employs TRBV30 and TRBJ2-5; weak D call: TRBD1 (6 bases). Germline lookup yields CDR1 GTSNPN and CDR2 SVGIG (reference sequence). The CDR3 contains 14 residues. With 3 bases removed from V and 2 bases from J, the gap between germline ends came to 13 bases. The CDR3 DNA follows: TGTGCCTGGAGGCATAGGACAGTACAAGAGACCCAGTACTTC. Translating it yields CAWRHRTVQETQYF.

This clone appeared a few times. The V gene is TRBV6-1, the J gene TRBJ1-1, with D unclear. Germline V gene lookup returns CDR1 MNHNS and CDR2 SASEGT. There are 14 residues in the CDR3. Trimming removed 0 bases at V and 7 bases at J, with 12 bases between. The chain's CDR3 is CASSEAGAFGEAFF. In DNA, the CDR3 is TGTGCCAGCAGTGAAGCGGGCGCCTTTGGTGAAGCTTTCTTT.

The chain carries TRBV2 and TRBJ1-2, with a weak D call TRBD1 (5 bases). CDR1 is SNHLY, CDR2 FYNNEI, per germline. The CDR3 is 16 residues long. V was clipped by 4 bases and J by 1 base, with 16 bases between them. The CDR3 coding sequence is TGTGCCAGCAGTGTTGGCAGGGCTAAGGGTAACTATGGCTACACCTTC. It translates to CASSVGRAKGNYGYTF.

This chain connects TRBV9 to TRBJ2-1; maybe TRBD1 (5 bases). This CDR3 comprises 12 residues. The V end lost 3 bases, the J end lost 10 bases, and 11 bases lay between the germline ends. The germline gives CDR1 SGDLS, CDR2 YYNGEE. The CDR3 reads CASSAAWGEQFF. CDR3 nucleotide sequence: TGTGCCAGCAGCGCCGCCTGGGGCGAGCAGTTCTTC.

This clone was recorded a few times. This chain connects TRBV11-3 to TRBJ2-7, with D tentatively TRBD2 (6 bases). This CDR3 comprises 11 residues. Trimming pared 8 bases from V and 7 bases from J, leaving 12 bases between. Looked up from germline, CDR1 is SGHNT and CDR2 is YENEEA. The CDR3 loop reads CASASGEEQYF. The CDR3 nucleotides read TGTGCCAGCGCTTCGGGGGAAGAGCAGTACTTC.

This sequence joins TRBV30 and TRBJ1-5; 10 bases agree with TRBD1. V was clipped by 1 base and J by 7 bases; unmatched bases: 1. CDR3 length equals 13 residues. Germline CDR1 reads GTSNPN; CDR2 reads SVGIG (reference sequence). The CDR3 reads CAWSGDRGQPQHF. DNA for the CDR3: TGTGCCTGGAGTGGGGACAGGGGCCAGCCCCAGCATTTT. The whole variable domain, filled in from reference TRBV30 and TRBJ1-5, reads SQTIHQWPATLVQPVGSPLSLECTVEGTSNPNLYWYRQAAGRGLQLLFYSVGIGQISSEVPQNLSASRPQDRQFILSSKKLLLSDSGFYLCAWSGDRGQPQHFGDGTRLSIL.

The chain carries TRBV5-6 and TRBJ2-1; TRBD1 agrees at 9 bases. Germline-derived CDR1 and CDR2 are SGHDT and YYEEEE. With 5 bases clipped from V and 6 bases from J, the junction kept 9 bases outside the gene matches. This CDR3 has 15 residues. CDR3 nucleotide sequence: TGTGCCAGCAGTTCTGACAGGGGGGTCACCAATGAGCAGTTCTTC. It codes for CASSSDRGVTNEQFF.

The rearrangement links TRBV6-5 to TRBJ1-4, with D possibly being TRBD1 (5 bases). Trimming left V 2 bases short and J 8 bases short, with 15 bases between. Per germline, CDR1 MNHEY and CDR2 SVGAGI. The CDR3 length is 15 residues. CDR3: CASSYGGQGGEKLFF. The CDR3 coding sequence is TGTGCCAGCAGTTACGGTGGTCAGGGCGGCGAAAAACTGTTTTTT.

This sequence joins TRBV9 and TRBJ2-1; 8 bases are a match to TRBD2. V gave up 0 bases and J gave up 2 bases; unmatched junction bases: 1. The CDR3 is 15 residues long. Germline V gives CDR1 SGDLS, CDR2 YYNGEE. CDR3: CASSVDSGAYNEQFF. The CDR3 nucleotides are TGTGCCAGCAGCGTAGATAGCGGGGCCTACAATGAGCAGTTCTTC. Using reference TRBV9 and TRBJ2-1 for the parts outside the CDR3, the full variable domain is DSGVTQTPKHLITATGQRVTLRCSPRSGDLSVYWYQQSLDQGLQFLIQYYNGEERAKGNILERFSAQQFPDLHSELNLSSLELGDSALYFCASSVDSGAYNEQFFGPGTRLTVL.

The gene calls are TRBV7-9 and TRBJ1-6; TRBD1 matches 7 bases. Germline CDR1 and CDR2: SEHNR and FQNEAQ (reference sequence). Losses at the gene ends were 7 bases for V and 7 bases for J; bases not matched to a gene: 7. This CDR3 is built from 14 residues. The CDR3 sequence: CASKTGTENSPLHF. Here the CDR3 DNA reads TGTGCCAGCAAAACCGGGACAGAAAATTCACCCCTCCACTTT.

The CDR3 sequence: CASSLQAASNPGDTQYF. The CDR3 coding sequence is TGTGCCAGCAGCTTACAAGCAGCTTCAAACCCGGGAGATACGCAGTATTTT. The genes are TRBV7-9 and TRBJ2-3, with D uncertain. The V end was cut by 2 bases, the J end by 5 bases, with 20 bases between. The CDR3 has 17 residues. CDR1 and CDR2 (germline): SEHNR, FQNEAQ (reference sequence).

This clone was observed a few times. The J gene is TRBJ2-7, the V gene TRBV11-3; 9 bases map to TRBD2. Germline CDR1 and CDR2: SGHNT and YENEEA. The CDR3 runs to 15 residues. V lost 5 bases, J lost 3 bases, and 8 bases stayed unmatched. The CDR3 here is CASSLRLAELYEQYF. For the CDR3, the DNA is TGTGCCAGCAGCCTTCGACTAGCGGAGCTCTACGAGCAGTACTTC.

The chain links TRBV9 to TRBJ2-1; possibly TRBD1 for D (6 bases). V lost 4 bases and J lost 15, with 26 bases in between. Germline CDR1 reads SGDLS; CDR2 reads YYNGEE. The CDR3 runs 15 residues. CDR3 sequence reads: CASSNSPVTGGIPFF. The CDR3 nucleotides are TGTGCCAGCAGCAATTCCCCGGTGACAGGCGGTATACCGTTCTTC.

DNA of the CDR3: TGTGCCAGCTTGGGGACGGGGATCGCCGGGGAGCTGTTTTTT. It encodes CASLGTGIAGELFF. V usage is TRBV2 and J usage is TRBJ2-2, with D perhaps matching TRBD1 or TRBD2 (5 bases each). V shed 8 bases and J shed 6 bases, with 16 bases lying between them. This CDR3 region has 14 residues. In germline, CDR1 is SNHLY, CDR2 FYNNEI.

The chain employs TRBV6-5 and TRBJ2-3, with D perhaps TRBD1 (5 bases). Trimming stripped 4 bases from V and 0 bases from J, with 14 bases between. This CDR3 is built from 16 residues. Germline-derived CDR1 and CDR2 are MNHEY and SVGAGI. CDR3 DNA sequence: TGTGCCAGCAGTTGGGCGTGGGGCACTAGCACAGATACGCAGTATTTT. Protein product: CASSWAWGTSTDTQYF.

The chain carries TRBV7-8 and TRBJ1-1; a weak D match, TRBD1 (6 bases). The germline V gene has CDR1 SGHVS and CDR2 FQNEAQ. V was cut by 5 bases and J by 4 bases, with 20 bases left in between. The CDR3 length is 16 residues. The CDR3 nucleotides read TGTGCCAGCAGCCGGAAGGCTCAGGGGAGGGTCACTGAAGCTTTCTTT. Translation gives CASSRKAQGRVTEAFF.

The rearrangement links TRBV28 to TRBJ2-5; 11 nucleotides agree with TRBD1. The CDR3 loop spans 16 amino acids. The germline V gene has CDR1 MDHEN and CDR2 SYDVKM. The junction had 5 bases not matched to a gene; V was cut back by 5 bases and J by 0 bases. CDR3 sequence reads: CASSPRTGGYQETQYF. The DNA for the CDR3 is TGTGCCAGCAGTCCCCGGACAGGGGGCTACCAAGAGACCCAGTACTTC.

The V and J genes are TRBV6-5 and TRBJ2-5, with TRBD1 matching over 9 bases. The CDR3 runs to 16 residues. Unmatched junction bases numbered 8, after V lost 2 bases and J lost 4 bases. CDR1 MNHEY and CDR2 SVGAGI come from the germline V gene. For the CDR3, the DNA is TGTGCCAGCAGTTACGGGGGACAGGGAGGAGGAGAGACCCAGTACTTC. Amino acids: CASSYGGQGGGETQYF.

The CDR3 DNA sequence: TGTGCCAGCAGCTCCCCCACCTGGCAGGGTACCTACGAGCAGTACTTC. Translating gives CASSSPTWQGTYEQYF. The chain couples TRBV5-5 to TRBJ2-7; D might be TRBD1 (5 bases). This CDR3 region has 16 residues. V gave up 3 bases and J gave up 2 bases, with 18 bases separating them. CDR1 is SGHKS and CDR2 is YYEKEE in the germline V gene (reference sequence). The full variable domain, in which reference TRBV5-5 and TRBJ2-7 provide the parts outside the CDR3, is DAGVTQSPTHLIKTRGQQVTLRCSPISGHKSVSWYQQVLGQGPQFIFQYYEKEERGRGNFPDRFSARQFPNYSSELNVNALLLGDSALYLCASSSPTWQGTYEQYFGPGTRLTVT.

The chain combines TRBV5-1 with TRBJ2-1; TRBD2 is a possible D gene (7 bases). Germline V gene data show CDR1 as SGHRS and CDR2 as YFSETQ. Trimming removed 4 bases at V and 7 bases at J, with 24 bases between. The CDR3 length is 17 residues. CDR3 sequence reads: CASSPKGWEGEGNEQFF. For the CDR3, the DNA is TGCGCCAGCAGCCCCAAAGGCTGGGAGGGGGAGGGGAATGAGCAGTTCTTC.

In this sample, this clone turned up a few times. The chain carries TRBV5-1 and TRBJ2-2; D is uncertain. Germline V CDR1 and CDR2: SGHRS, YFSETQ. There are 15 residues in the CDR3. V lost 0 bases and J lost 0, with 6 bases in between. CDR3 amino acids: CASSLDWANTGELFF. The CDR3 DNA is TGCGCCAGCAGCTTGGATTGGGCGAACACCGGGGAGCTGTTTTTT.

The chain uses TRBV9 and TRBJ1-1; TRBD1 aligns across 7 bases. J was trimmed by 7 bases and V by 4 bases; bases with no gene match: 7. CDR3 length equals 13 residues. Looked up from germline, CDR1 is SGDLS and CDR2 is YYNGEE. CDR3 residues: CASSSRQGREAFF. The CDR3 DNA sequence: TGTGCCAGCAGCTCACGACAGGGCCGTGAAGCTTTCTTT.

V and J are TRBV7-6 and TRBJ2-3, with 9 bases matching TRBD2. Germline assignment: CDR1 SGHVS and CDR2 FNYEAQ. This CDR3 contains 16 residues. V dropped 2 bases and J dropped 4; count of bases not matched to a gene: 7. The DNA for the CDR3 is TGTGCCAGCAGCTTACAAGCGGGGGGCGGGGCAGATACGCAGTATTTT. This sequence encodes CASSLQAGGGADTQYF.